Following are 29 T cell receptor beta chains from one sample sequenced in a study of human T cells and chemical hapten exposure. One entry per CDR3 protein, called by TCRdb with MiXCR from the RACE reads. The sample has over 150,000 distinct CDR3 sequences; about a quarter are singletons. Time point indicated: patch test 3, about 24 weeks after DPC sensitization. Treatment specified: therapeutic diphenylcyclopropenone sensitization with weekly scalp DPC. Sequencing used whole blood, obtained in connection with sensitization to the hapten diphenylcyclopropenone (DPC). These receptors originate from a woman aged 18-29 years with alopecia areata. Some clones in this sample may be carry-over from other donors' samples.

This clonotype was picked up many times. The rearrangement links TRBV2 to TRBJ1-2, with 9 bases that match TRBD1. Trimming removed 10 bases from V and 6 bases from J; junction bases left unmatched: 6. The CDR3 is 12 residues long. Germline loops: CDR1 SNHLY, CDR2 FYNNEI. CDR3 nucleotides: TGTGCCACTCTCCGGGACAGGGATGGCTACACCTTC. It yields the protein CATLRDRDGYTF. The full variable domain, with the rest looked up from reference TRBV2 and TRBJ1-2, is EPEVTQTPSHQVTQMGQEVILRCVPISNHLYFYWYRQILGQKVEFLVSFYNNEISEKSEIFDDQFSVERPDGSNFTLKIRSTKLEDSAMYFCATLRDRDGYTFGSGTRLTVV.

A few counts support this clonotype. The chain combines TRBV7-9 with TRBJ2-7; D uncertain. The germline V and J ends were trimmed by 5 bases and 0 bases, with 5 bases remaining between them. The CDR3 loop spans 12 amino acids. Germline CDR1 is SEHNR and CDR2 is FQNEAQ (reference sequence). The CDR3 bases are TGTGCCAGCAGCCCCATCTCCTACGAGCAGTACTTC. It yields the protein CASSPISYEQYF.

The CDR3 coding sequence is TGTGCCAGCAGACCGGGACTAGCGGGAGTAGGGGGGCAGTTCTTC. The encoded protein is CASRPGLAGVGGQFF. The gene calls are TRBV6-2 or TRBV6-3 and TRBJ2-1, with 14 bases that match TRBD2. Germline V gives CDR1 MNHEY, CDR2 SVGEGT. V shed 6 bases and J 12 bases; nucleotides not matched to a gene: 10. This CDR3 comprises 15 residues.

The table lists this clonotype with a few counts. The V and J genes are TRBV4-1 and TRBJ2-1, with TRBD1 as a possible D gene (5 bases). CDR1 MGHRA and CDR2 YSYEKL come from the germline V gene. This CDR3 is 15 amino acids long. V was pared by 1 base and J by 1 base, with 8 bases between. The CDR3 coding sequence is TGCGCCAGCAGCCAAGGACAGCCTTCCTACAATGAGCAGTTCTTC. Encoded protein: CASSQGQPSYNEQFF.

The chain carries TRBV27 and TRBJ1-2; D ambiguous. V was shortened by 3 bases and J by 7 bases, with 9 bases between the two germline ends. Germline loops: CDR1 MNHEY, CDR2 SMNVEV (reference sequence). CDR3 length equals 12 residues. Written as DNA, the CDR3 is TGTGCCAGCAGTTTCGAATTGGTTGGCTACACCTTC. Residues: CASSFELVGYTF.

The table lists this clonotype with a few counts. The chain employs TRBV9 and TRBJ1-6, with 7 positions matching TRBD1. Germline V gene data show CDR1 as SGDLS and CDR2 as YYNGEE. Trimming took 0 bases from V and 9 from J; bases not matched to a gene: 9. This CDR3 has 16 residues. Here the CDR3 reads CASSVGEGATVSPLHF. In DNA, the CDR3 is TGTGCCAGCAGCGTAGGAGAGGGGGCGACAGTTTCACCCCTCCACTTT.

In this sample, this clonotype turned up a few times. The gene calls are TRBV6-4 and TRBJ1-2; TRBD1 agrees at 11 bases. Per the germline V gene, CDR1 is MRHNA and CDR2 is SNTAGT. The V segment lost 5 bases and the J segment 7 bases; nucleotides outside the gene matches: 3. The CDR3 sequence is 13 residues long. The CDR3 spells CASSRTGGLGYTF. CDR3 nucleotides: TGTGCCAGCAGTCGGACAGGGGGCCTTGGCTACACCTTC.

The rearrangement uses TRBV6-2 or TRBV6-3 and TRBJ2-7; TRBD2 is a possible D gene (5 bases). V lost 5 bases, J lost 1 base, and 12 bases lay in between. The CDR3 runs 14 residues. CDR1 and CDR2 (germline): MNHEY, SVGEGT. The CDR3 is CASSPHTGSYEQYF. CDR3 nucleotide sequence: TGTGCCAGCAGTCCCCATACGGGGTCCTACGAGCAGTACTTC.

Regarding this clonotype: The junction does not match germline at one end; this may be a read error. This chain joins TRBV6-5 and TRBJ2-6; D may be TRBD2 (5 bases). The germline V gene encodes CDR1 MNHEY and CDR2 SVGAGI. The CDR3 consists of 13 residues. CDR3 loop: CAELVGGTNVLTF. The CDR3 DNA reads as TGTGCCGAACTAGTAGGTGGGACCAACGTCCTGACTTTC.

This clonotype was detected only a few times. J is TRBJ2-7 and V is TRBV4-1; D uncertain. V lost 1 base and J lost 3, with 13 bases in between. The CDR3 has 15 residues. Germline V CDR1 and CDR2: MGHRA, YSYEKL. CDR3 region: CASSQVPTPNYEQYF. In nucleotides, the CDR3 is TGCGCCAGCAGCCAAGTTCCTACACCTAACTACGAGCAGTACTTC.

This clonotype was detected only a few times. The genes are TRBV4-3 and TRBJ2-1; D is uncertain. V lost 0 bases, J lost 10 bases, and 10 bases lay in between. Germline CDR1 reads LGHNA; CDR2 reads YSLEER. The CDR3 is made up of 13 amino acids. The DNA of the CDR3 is TGCGCCAGCAGCCAAGATCGACTCCCCGAGCAGTTCTTC. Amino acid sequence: CASSQDRLPEQFF.

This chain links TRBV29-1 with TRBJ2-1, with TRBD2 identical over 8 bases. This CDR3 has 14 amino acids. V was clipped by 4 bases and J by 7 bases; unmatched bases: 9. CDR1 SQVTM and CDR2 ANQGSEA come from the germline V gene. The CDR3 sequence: CSVVRAGEINEQFF. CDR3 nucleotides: TGCAGCGTTGTCCGAGCGGGAGAGATAAATGAGCAGTTCTTC.

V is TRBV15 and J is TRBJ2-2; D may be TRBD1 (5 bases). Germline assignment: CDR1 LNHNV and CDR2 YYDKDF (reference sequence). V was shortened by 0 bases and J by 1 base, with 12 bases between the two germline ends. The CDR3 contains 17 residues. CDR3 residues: CATSREWGGLNTGELFF. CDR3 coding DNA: TGTGCCACCAGCAGAGAATGGGGCGGCCTGAACACCGGGGAGCTGTTTTTT.

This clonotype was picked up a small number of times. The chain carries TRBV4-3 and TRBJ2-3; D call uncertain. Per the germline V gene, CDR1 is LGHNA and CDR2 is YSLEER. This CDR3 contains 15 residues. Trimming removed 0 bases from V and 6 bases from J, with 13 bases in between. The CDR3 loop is CASSQERKGPDTQYF. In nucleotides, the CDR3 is TGCGCCAGCAGCCAAGAGAGGAAAGGGCCCGATACGCAGTATTTT.

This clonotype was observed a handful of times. DNA of the CDR3: TGTGCCAGCAGCTTCCTCTCCGGGGCCAACGTCCTGACTTTC. Its translation is CASSFLSGANVLTF. This rearrangement joins TRBV6-5 to TRBJ2-6, with D uncertain. The CDR3 covers 14 residues. V shed 6 bases and J shed 4 bases, with 10 bases lying between them. The germline CDR1 and CDR2 sequences are MNHEY and SVGAGI.

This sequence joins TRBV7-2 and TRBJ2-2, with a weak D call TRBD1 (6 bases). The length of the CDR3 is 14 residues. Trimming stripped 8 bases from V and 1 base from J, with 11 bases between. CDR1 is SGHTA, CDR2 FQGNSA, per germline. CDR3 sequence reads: CASVGRGNTGELFF. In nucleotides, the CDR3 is TGTGCCAGCGTCGGCAGGGGGAACACCGGGGAGCTGTTTTTT.

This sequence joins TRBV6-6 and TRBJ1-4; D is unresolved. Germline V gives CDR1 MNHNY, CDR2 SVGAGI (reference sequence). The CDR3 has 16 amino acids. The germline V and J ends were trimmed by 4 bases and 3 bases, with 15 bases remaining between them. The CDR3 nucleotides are TGTGCCAGCAGTTTTGCGACGGGAACCCCTAATGAAAAACTGTTTTTT. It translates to CASSFATGTPNEKLFF.

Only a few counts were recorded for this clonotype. CDR3 nucleotide sequence: TGTGCCAGCAGCTTAGGACAGGCGGGCACCGGGGAGCTGTTTTTT. Its translation: CASSLGQAGTGELFF. V and J are TRBV7-2 and TRBJ2-2, with a tentative D call TRBD1 (6 bases). The CDR3 length is 15 residues. Trimming pared 1 base from V and 4 bases from J, leaving 10 bases between. Germline V CDR1 and CDR2: SGHTA, FQGNSA.

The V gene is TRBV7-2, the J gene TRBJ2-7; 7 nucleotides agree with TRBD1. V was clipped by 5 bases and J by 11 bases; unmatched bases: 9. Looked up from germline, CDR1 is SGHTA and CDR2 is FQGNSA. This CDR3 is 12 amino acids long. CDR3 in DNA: TGTGCCAGCAGCCCCGGGACAGAGATGAAGTACTTC. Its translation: CASSPGTEMKYF.

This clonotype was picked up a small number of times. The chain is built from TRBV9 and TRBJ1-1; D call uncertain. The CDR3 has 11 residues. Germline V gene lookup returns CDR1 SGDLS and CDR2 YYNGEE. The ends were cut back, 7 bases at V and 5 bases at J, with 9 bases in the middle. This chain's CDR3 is CASGTSTEAFF. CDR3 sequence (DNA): TGTGCCAGCGGCACAAGTACTGAAGCTTTCTTT.

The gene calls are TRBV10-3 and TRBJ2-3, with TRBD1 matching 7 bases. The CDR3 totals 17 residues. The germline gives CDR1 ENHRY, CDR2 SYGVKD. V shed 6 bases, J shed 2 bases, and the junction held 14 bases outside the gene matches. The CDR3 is CAIRDKNSGQSTDTQYF. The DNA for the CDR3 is TGTGCCATCAGAGATAAAAATTCGGGACAGTCCACAGATACGCAGTATTTT.

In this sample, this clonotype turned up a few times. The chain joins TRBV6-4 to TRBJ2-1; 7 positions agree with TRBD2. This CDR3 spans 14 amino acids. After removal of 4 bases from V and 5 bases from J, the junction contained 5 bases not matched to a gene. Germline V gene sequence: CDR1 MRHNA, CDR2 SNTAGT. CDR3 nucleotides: TGTGCCAGCAGTGGTGGGGAGGGCCACAATGAGCAGTTCTTC. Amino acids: CASSGGEGHNEQFF.

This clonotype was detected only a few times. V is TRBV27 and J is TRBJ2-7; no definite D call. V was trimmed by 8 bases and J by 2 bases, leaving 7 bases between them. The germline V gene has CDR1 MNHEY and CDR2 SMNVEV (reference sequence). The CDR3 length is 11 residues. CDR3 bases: TGTGCCAGCGGTGCGACCTACGAGCAGTACTTC. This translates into CASGATYEQYF.

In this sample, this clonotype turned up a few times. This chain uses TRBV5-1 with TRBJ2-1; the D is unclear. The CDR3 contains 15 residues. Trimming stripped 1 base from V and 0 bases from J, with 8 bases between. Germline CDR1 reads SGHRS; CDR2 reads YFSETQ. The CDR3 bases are TGCGCCAGCAGCTTGTACCCGAGCTCCTACAATGAGCAGTTCTTC. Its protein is CASSLYPSSYNEQFF.

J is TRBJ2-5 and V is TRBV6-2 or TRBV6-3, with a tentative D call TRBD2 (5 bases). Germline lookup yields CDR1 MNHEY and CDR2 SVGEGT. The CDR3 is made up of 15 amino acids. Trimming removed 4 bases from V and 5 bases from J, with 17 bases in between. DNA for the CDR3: TGTGCCAGCAGTTGGAGTGAAAGAAGGGAGGAGACCCAGTACTTC. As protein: CASSWSERREETQYF.

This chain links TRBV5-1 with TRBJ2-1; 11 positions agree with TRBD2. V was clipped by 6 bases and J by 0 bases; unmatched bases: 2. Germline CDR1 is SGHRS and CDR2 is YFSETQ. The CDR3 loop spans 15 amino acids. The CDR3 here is CASNSGGGSYNEQFF. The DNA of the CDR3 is TGCGCCAGCAATAGCGGGGGGGGCTCCTACAATGAGCAGTTCTTC.

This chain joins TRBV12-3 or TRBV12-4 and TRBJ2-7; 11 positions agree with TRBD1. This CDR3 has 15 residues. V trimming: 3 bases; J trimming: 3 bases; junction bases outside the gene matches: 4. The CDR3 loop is CASSLTGTGGYEQYF. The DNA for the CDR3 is TGTGCCAGCAGTTTGACCGGGACAGGGGGCTACGAGCAGTACTTC.

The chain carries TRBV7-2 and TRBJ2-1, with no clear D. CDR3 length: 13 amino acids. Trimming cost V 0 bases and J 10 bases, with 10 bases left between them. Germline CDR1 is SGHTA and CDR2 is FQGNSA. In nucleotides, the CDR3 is TGTGCCAGCAGCTTAGCTGCGCCTGGCGAGCAGTTCTTC. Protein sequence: CASSLAAPGEQFF.

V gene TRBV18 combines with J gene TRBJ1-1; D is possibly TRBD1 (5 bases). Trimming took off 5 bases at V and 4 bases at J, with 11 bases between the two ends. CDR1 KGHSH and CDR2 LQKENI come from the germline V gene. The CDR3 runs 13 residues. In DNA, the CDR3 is TGTGCCAGCTCAAGGGGCGCAGGCACTGAAGCTTTCTTT. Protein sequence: CASSRGAGTEAFF. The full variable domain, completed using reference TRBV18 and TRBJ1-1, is NAGVMQNPRHLVRRRGQEARLRCSPMKGHSHVYWYRQLPEEGLKFMVYLQKENIIDESGMPKERFSAEFPKEGPSILRIQQVVRGDSAAYFCASSRGAGTEAFFGQGTRLTVV.